One and the same sample provided the 15 T cell receptor beta chains below, sequenced in a study of cytomegalovirus exposure and HLA in healthy donors. Use of 60 Vbeta and 13 Jbeta primers characterized the PCR. Here immunoSEQ multiplex PCR was the method, and the copy in TCRdb shows in-frame clones only, minus some. The sample records approximately 180,000 clones, 77% being singletons. Sequencing was performed on PBMCs. Source of these receptors: a woman aged 55-69 years in good health and CMV-seropositive.

This chain links TRBV7-8 with TRBJ2-3, with D perhaps TRBD2 (5 bases). This CDR3 is built from 14 residues. The V end was cut by 4 bases, the J end by 2 bases, with 10 bases between. Germline V gene lookup returns CDR1 SGHVS and CDR2 FQNEAQ. The CDR3 DNA sequence: TGTGCCAGCAGCTCCAGAGGGCACACAGATACGCAGTATTTT. This encodes CASSSRGHTDTQYF. The complete variable domain, with remaining parts taken from reference TRBV7-8 and TRBJ2-3, reads GAGVSQSPRYKVAKRGQDVALRCDPISGHVSLFWYQQALGQGPEFLTYFQNEAQLDKSGLPSDRFFAERPEGSVSTLKIQRTQQEDSAVYLCASSSRGHTDTQYFGPGTRLTVL.

The CDR3 region has the DNA TGTGCCAGCAGTTACTCGGGGGGACCTATGAACACTGAAGCTTTCTTT. Its protein product is CASSYSGGPMNTEAFF. The chain joins TRBV6-5 to TRBJ1-1; tentatively, D is TRBD1 (5 bases). The V end was cut by 0 bases, the J end by 0 bases, with 11 bases between. This CDR3 is built from 16 residues. Germline V gene sequence: CDR1 MNHEY, CDR2 SVGAGI.

The V call is TRBV10-3, the J call TRBJ2-1, with TRBD2 matching 11 bases. J was trimmed by 6 bases and V by 2 bases; bases with no gene match: 6. Germline V gene sequence: CDR1 ENHRY, CDR2 SYGVKD. The CDR3 is 16 residues long. The CDR3 loop is CAISETSGGVVNEQFF. DNA of the CDR3: TGTGCCATCAGTGAGACTAGCGGGGGTGTTGTCAATGAGCAGTTCTTC.

This chain connects TRBV6-5 to TRBJ2-7; 9 bases are a match to TRBD2. Germline V gene lookup returns CDR1 MNHEY and CDR2 SVGAGI. The CDR3 has 15 residues. Unmatched junction bases numbered 6, after V lost 2 bases and J lost 4 bases. The DNA for the CDR3 is TGTGCCAGCAGTTACAGTAGCGGGAGACTTTACGAGCAGTACTTC. This translates into CASSYSSGRLYEQYF.

The chain is built from TRBV27 and TRBJ2-6, with 8 bases that match TRBD1. The junction had 6 bases not matched to a gene; V was cut back by 4 bases and J by 1 base. Germline-derived CDR1 and CDR2 are MNHEY and SMNVEV (reference sequence). The CDR3 loop spans 17 amino acids. The CDR3 loop reads CASSSDRVRSGANVLTF. Here the CDR3 DNA reads TGTGCCAGCAGTTCGGACAGGGTTAGGTCTGGGGCCAACGTCCTGACTTTC. The whole variable domain, filled in from reference TRBV27 and TRBJ2-6, reads EAQVTQNPRYLITVTGKKLTVTCSQNMNHEYMSWYRQDPGLGLRQIYYSMNVEVTDKGDVPEGYKVSRKEKRNFPLILESPSPNQTSLYFCASSSDRVRSGANVLTFGAGSRLTVL.

The J gene is TRBJ1-2, the V gene TRBV30; a possible D gene is TRBD1 (5 bases). Trimming removed 6 bases from V and 3 bases from J, with 14 bases in between. Germline CDR1 and CDR2: GTSNPN and SVGIG (reference sequence). The CDR3 sequence is 13 residues long. CDR3 nucleotides: TGTGCCTGTCCAATGCGGGGGTACTATGGCTACACCTTC. Translated: CACPMRGYYGYTF.

This clone turned up a few times. The genes are TRBV18 and TRBJ2-7, with a weak D call TRBD2 (5 bases). V was cut by 6 bases and J by 2 bases, with 8 bases left in between. Germline V gene lookup returns CDR1 KGHSH and CDR2 LQKENI. The CDR3 sequence is 12 residues long. Written as DNA, the CDR3 is TGTGCCAGCTCTGGGAGAACCTACGAGCAGTACTTC. This sequence encodes CASSGRTYEQYF.

V gene TRBV18 combines with J gene TRBJ1-1, with a possible D match to TRBD1 (5 bases). There are 12 residues in the CDR3. With 5 bases removed from V and 9 bases from J, the gap between germline ends came to 13 bases. The V gene's germline CDR1 is KGHSH and CDR2 LQKENI. CDR3 sequence (DNA): TGTGCCAGCTCAAGGGGTTTGGGTCAAGCTTTCTTT. Residues: CASSRGLGQAFF.

The DNA for the CDR3 is TGTGCCAGTAGTTTCCTGACAGGGAACAACGAGCAGTACTTC. It codes for CASSFLTGNNEQYF. The chain employs TRBV19 and TRBJ2-7, with 7 bases fitting TRBD1. CDR1 and CDR2 from the germline V gene are LNHDA and SQIVND (reference sequence). The CDR3 extends over 14 amino acids. V trimming: 5 bases; J trimming: 5 bases; junction bases outside the gene matches: 9.

The chain carries TRBV11-2 and TRBJ2-7, with D perhaps matching TRBD1 (6 bases). The length of the CDR3 is 14 residues. The germline V gene encodes CDR1 SGHAT and CDR2 FQNNGV. The germline V and J ends were trimmed by 1 base and 2 bases, with 9 bases remaining between them. The CDR3 DNA sequence: TGTGCCAGCAGCTTAGCAACAGGGCCCTACGAGCAGTACTTC. Its protein product is CASSLATGPYEQYF.

The chain links TRBV9 to TRBJ2-7; the match to TRBD1 covers 10 bases. Germline V gene lookup returns CDR1 SGDLS and CDR2 YYNGEE. Germline trimming cut 0 bases from V and 3 bases from J; bases unmatched to any gene: 6. This CDR3 is 16 amino acids long. CDR3 in amino acids: CASSVGEGQGYYEQYF. The CDR3 DNA is TGTGCCAGCAGCGTAGGAGAGGGACAGGGGTACTACGAGCAGTACTTC.

The chain couples TRBV7-9 to TRBJ1-1, with D possibly being TRBD1 (5 bases). Germline CDR1 SEHNR, CDR2 FQNEAQ (reference sequence). V was shortened by 1 base and J by 1 base, with 7 bases between the two germline ends. CDR3 length: 14 residues. The CDR3 nucleotides read TGTGCCAGCAGCTTAGGACAGCAGAACACTGAAGCTTTCTTT. Encoded protein: CASSLGQQNTEAFF.

Of note for this clone: Other nucleotide sequences in the sample specify the same CDR3. The chain links TRBV5-1 to TRBJ2-1; a weak D match, TRBD1 (5 bases). CDR3 length: 14 residues. Looked up from germline, CDR1 is SGHRS and CDR2 is YFSETQ. V was cut by 0 bases and J by 5 bases, with 9 bases left in between. This chain's CDR3 is CASSLGQLNNEQFF. The CDR3 DNA is TGCGCCAGCAGCTTGGGACAGTTGAACAATGAGCAGTTCTTC.

This chain joins TRBV27 and TRBJ2-1; TRBD2 matches 13 bases. With V trimmed by 3 bases and J by 4 bases, 6 bases remained unmatched. The CDR3 covers 17 residues. CDR1 and CDR2 from the germline V gene are MNHEY and SMNVEV (reference sequence). The CDR3 nucleotides are TGTGCCAGCAGTTTCTGGACTAGCGGGGGCCTTTACAATGAGCAGTTCTTC. Its protein product is CASSFWTSGGLYNEQFF.

V usage is TRBV2 and J usage is TRBJ1-4; 8 bases align to TRBD1. The CDR3 extends over 14 amino acids. CDR1 is SNHLY and CDR2 is FYNNEI in the germline V gene. The trim removed 5 bases at V and 12 bases at J, leaving 11 bases unmatched. The CDR3 sequence: CASSLRGPAGELFF. CDR3 nucleotide sequence: TGTGCCAGCAGTCTCAGGGGGCCGGCCGGGGAACTGTTTTTT.